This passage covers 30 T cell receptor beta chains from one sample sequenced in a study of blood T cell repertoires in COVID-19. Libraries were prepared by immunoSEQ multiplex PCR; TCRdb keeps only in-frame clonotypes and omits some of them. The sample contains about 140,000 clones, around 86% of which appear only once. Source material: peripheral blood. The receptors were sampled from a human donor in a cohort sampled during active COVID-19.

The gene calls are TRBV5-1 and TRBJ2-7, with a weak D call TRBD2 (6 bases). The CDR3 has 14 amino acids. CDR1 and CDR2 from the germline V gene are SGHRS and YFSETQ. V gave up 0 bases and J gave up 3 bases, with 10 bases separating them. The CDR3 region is CASSLAGSIYEQYF. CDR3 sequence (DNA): TGCGCCAGCAGCTTGGCCGGGAGTATCTACGAGCAGTACTTC. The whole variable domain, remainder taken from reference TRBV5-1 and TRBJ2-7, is KAGVTQTPRYLIKTRGQQVTLSCSPISGHRSVSWYQQTPGQGLQFLFEYFSETQRNKGNFPGRFSGRQFSNSRSEMNVSTLELGDSALYLCASSLAGSIYEQYFGPGTRLTVT.

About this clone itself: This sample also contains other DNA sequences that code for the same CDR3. The CDR3 is CASSIGSANYGYTF. CDR3 in DNA: TGTGCCAGTAGTATAGGGTCAGCGAACTATGGCTACACCTTC. V and J are TRBV19 and TRBJ1-2; D uncertain. The germline gives CDR1 LNHDA, CDR2 SQIVND (reference sequence). The germline V and J ends were trimmed by 1 base and 2 bases, with 8 bases remaining between them. The CDR3 has 14 residues.

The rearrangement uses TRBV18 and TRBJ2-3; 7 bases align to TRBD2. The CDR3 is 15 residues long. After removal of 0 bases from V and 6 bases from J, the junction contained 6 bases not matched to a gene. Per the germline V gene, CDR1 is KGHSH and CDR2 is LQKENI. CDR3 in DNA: TGTGCCAGCTCACCACCGACTAGCCGGGGGGATACGCAGTATTTT. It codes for CASSPPTSRGDTQYF.

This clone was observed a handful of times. In nucleotides, the CDR3 is TGTGCCAGCAGTCAGGGCCCTAGGAACACTGAAGCTTTCTTT. This encodes CASSQGPRNTEAFF. V gene TRBV6-4 combines with J gene TRBJ1-1, with D maybe TRBD1 (5 bases). This CDR3 is built from 14 residues. Trimming pared 5 bases from V and 1 base from J, leaving 11 bases between. Germline lookup yields CDR1 MRHNA and CDR2 SNTAGT.

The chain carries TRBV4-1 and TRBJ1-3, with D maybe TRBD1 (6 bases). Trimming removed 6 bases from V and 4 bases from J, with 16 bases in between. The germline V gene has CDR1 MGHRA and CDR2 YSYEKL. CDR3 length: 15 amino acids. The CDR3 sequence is CASRVQGLSGNTIYF. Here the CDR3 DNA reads TGCGCCAGCAGGGTACAGGGACTATCCGGAAACACCATATATTTT.

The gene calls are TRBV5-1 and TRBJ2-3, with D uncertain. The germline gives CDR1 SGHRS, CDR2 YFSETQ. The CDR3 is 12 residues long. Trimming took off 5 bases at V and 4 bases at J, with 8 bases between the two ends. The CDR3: CASRISADTQYF. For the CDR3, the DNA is TGCGCCAGCAGAATCAGCGCAGATACGCAGTATTTT.

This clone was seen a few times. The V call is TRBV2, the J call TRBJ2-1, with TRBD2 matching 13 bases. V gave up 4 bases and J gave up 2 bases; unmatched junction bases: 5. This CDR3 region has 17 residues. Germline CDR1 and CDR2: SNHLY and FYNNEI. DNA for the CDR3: TGTGCCAGCAGTGGGGGACTAGCGGGGTTACCCTACAATGAGCAGTTCTTC. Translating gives CASSGGLAGLPYNEQFF.

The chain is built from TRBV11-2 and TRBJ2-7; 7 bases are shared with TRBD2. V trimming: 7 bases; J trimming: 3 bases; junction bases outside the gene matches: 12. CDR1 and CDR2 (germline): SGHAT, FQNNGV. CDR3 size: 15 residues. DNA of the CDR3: TGTGCCAGCAACCCAGCGGGGACTGGGATCTACGAGCAGTACTTC. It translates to CASNPAGTGIYEQYF.

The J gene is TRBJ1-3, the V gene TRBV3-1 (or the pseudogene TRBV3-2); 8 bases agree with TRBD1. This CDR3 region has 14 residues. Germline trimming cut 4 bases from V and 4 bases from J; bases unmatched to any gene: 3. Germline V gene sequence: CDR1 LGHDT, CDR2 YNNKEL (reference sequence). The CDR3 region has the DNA TGTGCCAGCAGCCTCGGGACAGGAGGAAACACCATATATTTT. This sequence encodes CASSLGTGGNTIYF.

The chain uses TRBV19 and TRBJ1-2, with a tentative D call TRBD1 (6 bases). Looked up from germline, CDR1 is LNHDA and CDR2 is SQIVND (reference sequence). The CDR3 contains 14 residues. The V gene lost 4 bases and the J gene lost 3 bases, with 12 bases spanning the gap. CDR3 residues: CASSNFRGDYGYTF. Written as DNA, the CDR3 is TGTGCCAGTAGTAACTTCAGGGGAGACTATGGCTACACCTTC.

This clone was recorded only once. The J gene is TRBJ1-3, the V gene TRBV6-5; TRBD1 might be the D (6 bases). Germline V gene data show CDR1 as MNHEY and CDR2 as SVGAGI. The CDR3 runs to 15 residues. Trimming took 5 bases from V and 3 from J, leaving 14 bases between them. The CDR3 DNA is TGTGCCAGCAGTCGGCAGGGGTTTGGTGGAAACACCATATATTTT. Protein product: CASSRQGFGGNTIYF.

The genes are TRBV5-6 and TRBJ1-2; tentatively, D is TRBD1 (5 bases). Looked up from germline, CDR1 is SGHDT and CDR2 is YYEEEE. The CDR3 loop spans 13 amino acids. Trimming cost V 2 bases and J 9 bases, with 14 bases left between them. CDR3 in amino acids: CASSFLGGSSYTF. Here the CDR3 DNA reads TGTGCCAGCAGCTTCCTGGGGGGAAGTAGCTACACCTTC.

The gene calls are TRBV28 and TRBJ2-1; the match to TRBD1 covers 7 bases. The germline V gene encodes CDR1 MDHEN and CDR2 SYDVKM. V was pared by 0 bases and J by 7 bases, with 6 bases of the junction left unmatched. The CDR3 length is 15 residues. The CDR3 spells CASSLWTGRENEQFF. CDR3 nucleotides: TGTGCCAGCAGTTTATGGACAGGGCGCGAGAATGAGCAGTTCTTC.

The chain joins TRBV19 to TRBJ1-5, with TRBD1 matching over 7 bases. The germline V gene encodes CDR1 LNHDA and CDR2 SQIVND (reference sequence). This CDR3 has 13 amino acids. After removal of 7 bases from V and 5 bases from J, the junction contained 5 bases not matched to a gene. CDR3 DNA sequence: TGTGCCAGTACTTGGGACAGCTATCAGCCCCAGCATTTT. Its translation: CASTWDSYQPQHF.

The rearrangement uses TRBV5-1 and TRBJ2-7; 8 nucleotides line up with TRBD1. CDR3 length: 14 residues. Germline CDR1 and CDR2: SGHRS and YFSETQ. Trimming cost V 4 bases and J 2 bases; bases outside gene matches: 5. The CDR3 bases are TGCGCCAGCAGCCCGGGACAGGAGGCCTACGAGCAGTACTTC. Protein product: CASSPGQEAYEQYF. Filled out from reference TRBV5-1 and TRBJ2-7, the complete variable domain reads KAGVTQTPRYLIKTRGQQVTLSCSPISGHRSVSWYQQTPGQGLQFLFEYFSETQRNKGNFPGRFSGRQFSNSRSEMNVSTLELGDSALYLCASSPGQEAYEQYFGPGTRLTVT.

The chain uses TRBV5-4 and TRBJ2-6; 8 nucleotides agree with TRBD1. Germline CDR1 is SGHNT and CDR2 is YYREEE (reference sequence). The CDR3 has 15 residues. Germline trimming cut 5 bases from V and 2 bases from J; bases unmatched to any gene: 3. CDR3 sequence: CASRAQGAGANVLTF. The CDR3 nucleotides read TGTGCCAGCAGAGCACAGGGGGCTGGGGCCAACGTCCTGACTTTC.

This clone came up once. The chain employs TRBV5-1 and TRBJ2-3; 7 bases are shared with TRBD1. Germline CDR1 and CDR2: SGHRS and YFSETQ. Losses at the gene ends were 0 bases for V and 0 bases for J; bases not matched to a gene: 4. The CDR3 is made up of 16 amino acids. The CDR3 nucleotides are TGCGCCAGCAGCTTGGACATGGGACAGAGCACAGATACGCAGTATTTT. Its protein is CASSLDMGQSTDTQYF. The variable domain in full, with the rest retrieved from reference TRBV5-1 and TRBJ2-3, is KAGVTQTPRYLIKTRGQQVTLSCSPISGHRSVSWYQQTPGQGLQFLFEYFSETQRNKGNFPGRFSGRQFSNSRSEMNVSTLELGDSALYLCASSLDMGQSTDTQYFGPGTRLTVL.

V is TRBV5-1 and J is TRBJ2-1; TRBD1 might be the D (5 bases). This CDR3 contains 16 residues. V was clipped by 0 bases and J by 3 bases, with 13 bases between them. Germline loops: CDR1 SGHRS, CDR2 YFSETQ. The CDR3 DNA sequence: TGCGCCAGCAGCTTGGCTAGAACAGGTGTCTACAATGAGCAGTTCTTC. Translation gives CASSLARTGVYNEQFF.

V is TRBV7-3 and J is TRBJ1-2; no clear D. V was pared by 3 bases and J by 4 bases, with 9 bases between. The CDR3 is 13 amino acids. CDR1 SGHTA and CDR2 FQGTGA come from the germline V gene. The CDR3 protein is CASSLGTSYGYTF. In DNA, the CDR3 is TGTGCCAGCAGCTTGGGCACCTCCTATGGCTACACCTTC.

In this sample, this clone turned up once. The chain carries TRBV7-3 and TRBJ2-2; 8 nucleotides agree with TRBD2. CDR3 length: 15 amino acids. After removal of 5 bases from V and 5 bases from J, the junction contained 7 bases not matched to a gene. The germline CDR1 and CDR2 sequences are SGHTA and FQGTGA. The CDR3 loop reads CASSPGGAGTGELFF. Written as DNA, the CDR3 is TGTGCCAGCAGCCCCGGGGGGGCGGGGACCGGGGAGCTGTTTTTT.

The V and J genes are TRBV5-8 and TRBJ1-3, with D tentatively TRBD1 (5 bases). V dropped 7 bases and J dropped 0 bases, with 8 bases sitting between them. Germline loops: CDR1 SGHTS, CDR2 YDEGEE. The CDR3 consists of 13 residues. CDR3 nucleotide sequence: TGTGCCAGCGGGGCCCCCTCTGGAAACACCATATATTTT. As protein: CASGAPSGNTIYF. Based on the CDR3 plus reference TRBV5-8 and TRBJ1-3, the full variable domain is EAGVTQSPTHLIKTRGQQATLRCSPISGHTSVYWYQQALGLGLQFLLWYDEGEERNRGNFPPRFSGRQFPNYSSELNVNALELEDSALYLCASGAPSGNTIYFGEGSWLTVV.

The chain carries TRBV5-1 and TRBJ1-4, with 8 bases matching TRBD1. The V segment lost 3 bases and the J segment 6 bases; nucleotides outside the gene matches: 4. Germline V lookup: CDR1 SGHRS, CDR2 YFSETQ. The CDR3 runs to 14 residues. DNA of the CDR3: TGCGCCAGCAGCTCGACAGGGGATCATGAAAAACTGTTTTTT. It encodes CASSSTGDHEKLFF.

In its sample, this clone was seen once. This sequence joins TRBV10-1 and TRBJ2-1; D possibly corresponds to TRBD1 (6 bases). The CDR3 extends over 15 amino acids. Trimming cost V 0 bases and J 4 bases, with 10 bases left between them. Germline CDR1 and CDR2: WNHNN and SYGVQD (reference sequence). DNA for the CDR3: TGCGCCAGCAGTGAGTCACAGGGAACATACAATGAGCAGTTCTTC. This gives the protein CASSESQGTYNEQFF.

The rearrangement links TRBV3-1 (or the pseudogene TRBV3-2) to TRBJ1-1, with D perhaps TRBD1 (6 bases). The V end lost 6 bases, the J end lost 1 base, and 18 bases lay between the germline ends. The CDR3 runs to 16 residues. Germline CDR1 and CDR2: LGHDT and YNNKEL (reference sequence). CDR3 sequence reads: CASRPGSETGNTEAFF. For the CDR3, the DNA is TGTGCCAGCAGACCCGGGTCCGAGACAGGGAACACTGAAGCTTTCTTT.

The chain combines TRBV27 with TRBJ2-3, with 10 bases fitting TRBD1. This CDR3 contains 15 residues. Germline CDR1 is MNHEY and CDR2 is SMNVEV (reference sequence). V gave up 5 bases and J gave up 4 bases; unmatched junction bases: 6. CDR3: CASSQRTGGSDTQYF. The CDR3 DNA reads TGTGCCAGCAGTCAACGGACAGGGGGTTCAGATACGCAGTATTTT.

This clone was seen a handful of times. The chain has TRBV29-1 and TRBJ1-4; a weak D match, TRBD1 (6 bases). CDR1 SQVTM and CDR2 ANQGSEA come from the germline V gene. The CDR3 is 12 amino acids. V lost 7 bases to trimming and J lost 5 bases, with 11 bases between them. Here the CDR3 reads CSATQGNEKLFF. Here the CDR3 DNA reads TGCAGCGCCACTCAGGGGAATGAAAAACTGTTTTTT.

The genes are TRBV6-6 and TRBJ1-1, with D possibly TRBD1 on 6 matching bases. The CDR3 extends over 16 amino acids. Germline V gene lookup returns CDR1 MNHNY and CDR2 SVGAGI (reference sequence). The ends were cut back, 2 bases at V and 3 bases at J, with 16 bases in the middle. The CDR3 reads CASSYTLQGRDTEAFF. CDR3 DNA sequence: TGTGCCAGCAGTTACACCTTACAGGGAAGAGACACTGAAGCTTTCTTT.

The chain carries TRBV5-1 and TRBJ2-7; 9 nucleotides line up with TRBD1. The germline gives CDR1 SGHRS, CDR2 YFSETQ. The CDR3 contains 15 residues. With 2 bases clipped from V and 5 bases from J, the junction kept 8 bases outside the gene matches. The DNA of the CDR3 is TGCGCCAGCAGCTTTACACAGGGGGCAGAGAACGAGCAGTACTTC. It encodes CASSFTQGAENEQYF. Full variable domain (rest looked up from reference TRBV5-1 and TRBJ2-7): KAGVTQTPRYLIKTRGQQVTLSCSPISGHRSVSWYQQTPGQGLQFLFEYFSETQRNKGNFPGRFSGRQFSNSRSEMNVSTLELGDSALYLCASSFTQGAENEQYFGPGTRLTVT.

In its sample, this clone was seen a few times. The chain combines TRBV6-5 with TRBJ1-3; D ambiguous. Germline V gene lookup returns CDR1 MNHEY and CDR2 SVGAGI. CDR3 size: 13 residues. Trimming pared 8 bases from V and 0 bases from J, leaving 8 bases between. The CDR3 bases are TGTGCCAGCTCGCGGGGCTCTGGAAACACCATATATTTT. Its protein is CASSRGSGNTIYF.

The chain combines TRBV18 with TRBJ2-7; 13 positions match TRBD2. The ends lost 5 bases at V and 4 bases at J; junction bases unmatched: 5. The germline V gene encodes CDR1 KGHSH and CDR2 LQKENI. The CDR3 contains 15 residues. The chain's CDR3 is CASSSSLAGGYEQYF. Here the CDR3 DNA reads TGTGCCAGCTCATCTTCACTAGCGGGAGGGTACGAGCAGTACTTC.